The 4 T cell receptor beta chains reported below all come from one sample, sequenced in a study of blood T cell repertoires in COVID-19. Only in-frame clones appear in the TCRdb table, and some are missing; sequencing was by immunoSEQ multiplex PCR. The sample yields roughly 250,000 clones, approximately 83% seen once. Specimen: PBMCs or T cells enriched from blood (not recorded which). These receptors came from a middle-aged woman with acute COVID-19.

The CDR3 bases are TGTGCCAGCAGCCAAGTAGCCAGCGGGAACGTGCAGTTCTTC. Residues: CASSQVASGNVQFF. This chain links TRBV4-2 with TRBJ2-1; 7 positions match TRBD2. CDR1 and CDR2 (germline): LGHNA, YNFKEQ. This CDR3 has 14 amino acids. With V trimmed by 1 base and J by 12 bases, 9 bases remained unmatched.

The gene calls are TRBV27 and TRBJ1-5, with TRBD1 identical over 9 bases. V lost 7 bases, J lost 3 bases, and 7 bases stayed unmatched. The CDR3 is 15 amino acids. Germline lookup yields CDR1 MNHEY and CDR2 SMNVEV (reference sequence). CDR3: CASKGQGLDNQPQHF. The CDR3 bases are TGTGCCAGCAAAGGACAGGGGTTAGACAATCAGCCCCAGCATTTT.

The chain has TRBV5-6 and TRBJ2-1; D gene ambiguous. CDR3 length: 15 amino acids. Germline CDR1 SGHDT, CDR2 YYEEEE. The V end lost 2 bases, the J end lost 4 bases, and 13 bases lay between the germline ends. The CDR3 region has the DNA TGTGCCAGCAGCTTTGGGCACAGTCGGTACAATGAGCAGTTCTTC. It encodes CASSFGHSRYNEQFF.

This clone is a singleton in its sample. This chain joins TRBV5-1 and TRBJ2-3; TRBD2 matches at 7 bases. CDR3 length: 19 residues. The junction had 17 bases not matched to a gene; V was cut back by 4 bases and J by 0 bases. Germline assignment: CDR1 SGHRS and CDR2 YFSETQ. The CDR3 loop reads CASSRRERDIGWSTDTQYF. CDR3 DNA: TGCGCCAGCAGCAGACGGGAGCGGGATATAGGTTGGAGCACAGATACGCAGTATTTT.